The next 29 T cell receptor beta chains were all read from a single sample in a study of cytotoxic CD8 clonotypes in ibrutinib-treated CLL. Assay: immunoSEQ multiplex PCR; the TCRdb copy retains only in-frame clones and omits some. The table shows over 200,000 clones, with roughly 79% occurring only once. Sequences were derived from PBMCs, sampled after 12 months of ibrutinib treatment. Every receptor here comes from a human donor with chronic lymphocytic leukemia.

The chain uses TRBV27 and TRBJ2-7; 8 bases match TRBD1. Germline V lookup: CDR1 MNHEY, CDR2 SMNVEV (reference sequence). The CDR3 is 14 amino acids. The V gene end was trimmed by 4 bases and the J gene end by 3 bases; junction bases not matched to a gene: 5. The CDR3 spells CASSSNRGIYEQYF. DNA for the CDR3: TGTGCCAGCAGTTCCAACAGGGGGATCTACGAGCAGTACTTC.

The V and J genes are TRBV2 and TRBJ1-2, with a weak D call TRBD1 (5 bases). The germline V gene encodes CDR1 SNHLY and CDR2 FYNNEI. This CDR3 region has 15 residues. V was clipped by 7 bases and J by 5 bases, with 20 bases between them. The CDR3 spells CASTPEAGTGYGYTF. The DNA for the CDR3 is TGTGCCAGCACCCCCGAGGCAGGGACCGGGTATGGCTACACCTTC.

The chain is built from TRBV6-1 and TRBJ1-6; weak D call: TRBD1 (5 bases). The CDR3 extends over 14 amino acids. CDR1 MNHNS and CDR2 SASEGT come from the germline V gene. Deletions cut 4 bases from V and 6 bases from J, with 10 bases between. Here the CDR3 reads CASSVDRFNSPLHF. The CDR3 DNA follows: TGTGCCAGCAGTGTCGACAGATTTAATTCACCCCTCCACTTT.

As for this clone: Other DNA sequences of this sample code for an identical CDR3. This sequence joins TRBV18 and TRBJ1-1; tentative D call: TRBD1 (5 bases). The CDR3 length is 14 residues. CDR1 and CDR2 from the germline V gene are KGHSH and LQKENI. V was clipped by 3 bases and J by 1 base, with 9 bases between them. The CDR3 loop reads CASSPRRGNTEAFF. CDR3 nucleotides: TGTGCCAGCTCACCCAGGAGGGGGAACACTGAAGCTTTCTTT.

This clone turned up a few times. The chain combines TRBV2 with TRBJ1-3; D is possibly TRBD1 (5 bases). Trimming cost V 4 bases and J 0 bases, with 16 bases left between them. The germline gives CDR1 SNHLY, CDR2 FYNNEI. The CDR3 runs to 17 residues. The CDR3 region has the DNA TGTGCCAGCAGTGGCATCGGGACGGCTTACTCTGGAAACACCATATATTTT. It encodes CASSGIGTAYSGNTIYF.

The chain links TRBV4-2 to TRBJ2-3, with D possibly being TRBD2 (6 bases). V lost 0 bases to trimming and J lost 4 bases, with 14 bases between them. Germline V gene sequence: CDR1 LGHNA, CDR2 YNFKEQ. This CDR3 spans 16 amino acids. CDR3 protein: CASSQDGGMTPDTQYF. Here the CDR3 DNA reads TGTGCCAGCAGCCAAGATGGCGGGATGACCCCAGATACGCAGTATTTT.

This chain links TRBV6-5 with TRBJ1-2; D is undetermined. This CDR3 has 13 amino acids. The germline V gene encodes CDR1 MNHEY and CDR2 SVGAGI. V lost 0 bases, J lost 4 bases, and 6 bases lay in between. The DNA of the CDR3 is TGTGCCAGCAGTTACTCGAGCGTCTATGGCTACACCTTC. Translation gives CASSYSSVYGYTF.

The chain uses TRBV5-4 and TRBJ2-3; D gene ambiguous. The CDR3 runs to 15 residues. Germline V gene sequence: CDR1 SGHNT, CDR2 YYREEE (reference sequence). V was pared by 5 bases and J by 3 bases, with 16 bases between. In DNA form, the CDR3 reads TGTGCCAGCAGTTCTACGTTGGGTGTTACAGATACGCAGTATTTT. Translation: CASSSTLGVTDTQYF. The full variable domain, rest sourced from reference TRBV5-4 and TRBJ2-3, is ETGVTQSPTHLIKTRGQQVTLRCSSQSGHNTVSWYQQALGQGPQFIFQYYREEENGRGNFPPRFSGLQFPNYSSELNVNALELDDSALYLCASSSTLGVTDTQYFGPGTRLTVL.

The chain is built from TRBV6-5 and TRBJ2-1; weak D call: TRBD2 (6 bases). Trimming left V 3 bases short and J 6 bases short, with 15 bases between. The CDR3 is 15 amino acids. The germline CDR1 and CDR2 sequences are MNHEY and SVGAGI. The CDR3 here is CASSYVLGGINEQFF. The CDR3 nucleotides read TGTGCCAGCAGTTATGTCCTTGGAGGGATCAATGAGCAGTTCTTC.

This sequence joins TRBV6-4 and TRBJ2-1; D is undetermined. Trimming stripped 2 bases from V and 0 bases from J, with 8 bases between. CDR1 and CDR2 from the germline V gene are MRHNA and SNTAGT. The CDR3 runs 15 residues. The CDR3 coding sequence is TGTGCCAGCAGTGACGAAGTTCGCTCCTACAATGAGCAGTTCTTC. Translated, it gives CASSDEVRSYNEQFF.

This clone was counted only a few times. The V call is TRBV6-5, the J call TRBJ2-7; D gene uncertain. The germline CDR1 and CDR2 sequences are MNHEY and SVGAGI. This CDR3 is built from 15 residues. V gave up 0 bases and J gave up 4 bases, with 13 bases separating them. This CDR3 reads CASSYSTQWGYEQYF. The CDR3, as DNA: TGTGCCAGCAGTTACTCGACTCAGTGGGGATACGAGCAGTACTTC.

In this sample, this clone turned up a few times. This sequence joins TRBV14 and TRBJ1-1, with no clear D. Germline values: CDR1 SGHDN, CDR2 FVKESK. V lost 3 bases and J lost 1, with 6 bases in between. The CDR3 extends over 13 amino acids. CDR3 protein: CASSQWTNTEAFF. CDR3 DNA sequence: TGTGCCAGCAGCCAGTGGACGAACACTGAAGCTTTCTTT.

V gene TRBV5-1 combines with J gene TRBJ2-7, with D possibly being TRBD1 (6 bases). From germline, CDR1 is SGHRS and CDR2 YFSETQ. The CDR3 is made up of 14 amino acids. V gave up 0 bases and J gave up 2 bases, with 9 bases separating them. The CDR3 protein is CASSLDGGTYEQYF. CDR3 DNA sequence: TGCGCCAGCAGCTTGGATGGGGGCACCTACGAGCAGTACTTC.

The gene calls are TRBV28 and TRBJ1-6; perhaps TRBD1 as D (5 bases). Germline-derived CDR1 and CDR2 are MDHEN and SYDVKM. The CDR3 sequence is 13 residues long. V gave up 2 bases and J gave up 16 bases, with 15 bases separating them. For the CDR3, the DNA is TGTGCCAGCAGTTTAGTAGGCCGGAGGGGACTCCACTTT. This codes for CASSLVGRRGLHF. The full variable domain, in which reference TRBV28 and TRBJ1-6 provide the parts outside the CDR3, is DVKVTQSSRYLVKRTGEKVFLECVQDMDHENMFWYRQDPGLGLRLIYFSYDVKMKEKGDIPEGYSVSREKKERFSLILESASTNQTSMYLCASSLVGRRGLHFGNGTRLTVT.

The rearrangement links TRBV28 to TRBJ2-5; the D gene is possibly TRBD2 (5 bases). The CDR3 contains 17 residues. CDR1 MDHEN and CDR2 SYDVKM come from the germline V gene. V lost 2 bases, J lost 7 bases, and 23 bases lay in between. The CDR3 region is CASSLSRLAGPQRTQYF. DNA of the CDR3: TGTGCCAGCAGTTTAAGTCGGCTAGCCGGGCCCCAACGGACCCAGTACTTC.

This clone has a handful of counts. This chain uses TRBV9 with TRBJ2-7; TRBD2 matches 8 bases. Germline loops: CDR1 SGDLS, CDR2 YYNGEE. With V trimmed by 2 bases and J by 0 bases, 4 bases remained unmatched. The CDR3 has 15 residues. The CDR3 region has the DNA TGTGCCAGCAGCGTCGGGGGGGCTAGCTCCTACGAGCAGTACTTC. It codes for CASSVGGASSYEQYF.

This clone was seen a few times. V gene TRBV28 combines with J gene TRBJ2-7; 9 bases map to TRBD2. In germline, CDR1 is MDHEN, CDR2 SYDVKM. V was pared by 1 base and J by 7 bases, with 17 bases of the junction left unmatched. The CDR3 totals 18 residues. The CDR3 reads CASSLSSSLAGGPGEQYF. DNA for the CDR3: TGTGCCAGCAGTTTATCCTCCTCACTCGCGGGAGGGCCGGGGGAGCAGTACTTC.

The J gene is TRBJ2-3, the V gene TRBV6-1, with 8 bases identical to TRBD2. V was pared by 7 bases and J by 2 bases, with 8 bases of the junction left unmatched. The CDR3 is 15 residues long. CDR1 is MNHNS and CDR2 is SASEGT in the germline V gene. The chain's CDR3 is CASNSGGAVTDTQYF. In DNA, the CDR3 is TGTGCCAGCAACTCCGGGGGGGCCGTCACAGATACGCAGTATTTT.

The chain links TRBV5-1 to TRBJ1-5; 9 bases fit TRBD1. Germline V gene data show CDR1 as SGHRS and CDR2 as YFSETQ. The CDR3 consists of 15 residues. Trimming removed 0 bases from V and 5 bases from J; junction bases left unmatched: 3. The CDR3: CASSLEGQGYQPQHF. The CDR3 DNA is TGCGCCAGCAGCTTGGAGGGACAGGGCTATCAGCCCCAGCATTTT.

The V and J genes are TRBV5-1 and TRBJ2-2; the D gene is possibly TRBD1 (6 bases). The CDR3 covers 15 residues. V gave up 4 bases and J gave up 3 bases, with 13 bases separating them. Germline CDR1 SGHRS, CDR2 YFSETQ. The CDR3 bases are TGCGCCAGCAGCGAGCAGGGGCTATACACCGGGGAGCTGTTTTTT. As protein: CASSEQGLYTGELFF.

The chain employs TRBV19 and TRBJ1-1, with no clear D. Trimming stripped 6 bases from V and 2 bases from J, with 13 bases between. This CDR3 is 14 amino acids long. Germline V gene lookup returns CDR1 LNHDA and CDR2 SQIVND (reference sequence). CDR3 sequence: CASRAWQLNTEAFF. DNA of the CDR3: TGTGCCAGTAGGGCCTGGCAGCTTAACACTGAAGCTTTCTTT.

The chain uses TRBV7-9 and TRBJ2-7; 11 nucleotides agree with TRBD2. Germline V gives CDR1 SEHNR, CDR2 FQNEAQ (reference sequence). Losses at the gene ends were 5 bases for V and 2 bases for J; bases not matched to a gene: 5. This CDR3 contains 15 residues. CDR3 nucleotides: TGTGCCAGCAGCGTTAGCGGGGGGGGCACCTACGAGCAGTACTTC. It encodes CASSVSGGGTYEQYF.

The J gene is TRBJ2-7, the V gene TRBV4-1; a weak D match, TRBD2 (7 bases). The CDR3 runs to 14 residues. CDR1 and CDR2 from the germline V gene are MGHRA and YSYEKL. V lost 6 bases and J 4 bases, leaving 16 bases between the germline ends. In DNA, the CDR3 is TGCGCCAGCAGTTACGGGGGGCCGGGATACGAGCAGTACTTC. This codes for CASSYGGPGYEQYF.

The gene calls are TRBV5-1 and TRBJ1-3, with TRBD1 matching 8 bases. The germline V gene has CDR1 SGHRS and CDR2 YFSETQ. The CDR3 has 17 amino acids. Trimming cost V 2 bases and J 0 bases; bases outside gene matches: 7. The CDR3 sequence is CASSFGQGGSSGNTIYF. The CDR3 region has the DNA TGCGCCAGCAGCTTCGGACAGGGTGGAAGCTCTGGAAACACCATATATTTT.

The chain links TRBV6-5 to TRBJ2-5, with D perhaps TRBD1 (6 bases). Germline values: CDR1 MNHEY, CDR2 SVGAGI. Trimming took off 5 bases at V and 5 bases at J, with 15 bases between the two ends. This CDR3 comprises 14 residues. The DNA of the CDR3 is TGTGCCAGCAGTCCACAGGGTCCCGGGGAGACCCAGTACTTC. Protein: CASSPQGPGETQYF.

The V call is TRBV4-1, the J call TRBJ2-5; D is possibly TRBD1 (5 bases). The CDR3 covers 19 residues. Looked up from germline, CDR1 is MGHRA and CDR2 is YSYEKL. V lost 0 bases and J lost 2, with 22 bases in between. CDR3 in amino acids: CASSQDTGPGFSTQETQYF. CDR3 in DNA: TGCGCCAGCAGCCAAGATACAGGCCCGGGTTTCAGCACACAAGAGACCCAGTACTTC.

The chain joins TRBV6-5 to TRBJ2-7, with TRBD2 identical over 7 bases. Germline V gene sequence: CDR1 MNHEY, CDR2 SVGAGI. The CDR3 totals 14 residues. The trim removed 6 bases at V and 2 bases at J, leaving 7 bases unmatched. In DNA, the CDR3 is TGTGCCAGCAGCCGGGGAGGGGCAACCTACGAGCAGTACTTC. It encodes CASSRGGATYEQYF.

The gene calls are TRBV6-6 and TRBJ2-2; D might be TRBD2 (6 bases). Per the germline V gene, CDR1 is MNHNY and CDR2 is SVGAGI (reference sequence). The CDR3 totals 15 residues. V was pared by 9 bases and J by 5 bases, with 19 bases between. The CDR3 bases are TGTGCCAGTCTTATTGGGGGGAGTAGGACCGGGGAGCTGTTTTTT. Protein product: CASLIGGSRTGELFF.

The genes are TRBV9 and TRBJ2-3; 11 bases match TRBD2. This CDR3 comprises 16 residues. The V and J ends lost 2 bases and 4 bases, in that order; junction bases with no gene match: 6. The V gene's germline CDR1 is SGDLS and CDR2 YYNGEE. The CDR3 bases are TGTGCCAGCAGCGTTGCTAGCGGGGGGCCGGCAGATACGCAGTATTTT. It yields the protein CASSVASGGPADTQYF. Full variable domain (rest looked up from reference TRBV9 and TRBJ2-3): DSGVTQTPKHLITATGQRVTLRCSPRSGDLSVYWYQQSLDQGLQFLIQYYNGEERAKGNILERFSAQQFPDLHSELNLSSLELGDSALYFCASSVASGGPADTQYFGPGTRLTVL.